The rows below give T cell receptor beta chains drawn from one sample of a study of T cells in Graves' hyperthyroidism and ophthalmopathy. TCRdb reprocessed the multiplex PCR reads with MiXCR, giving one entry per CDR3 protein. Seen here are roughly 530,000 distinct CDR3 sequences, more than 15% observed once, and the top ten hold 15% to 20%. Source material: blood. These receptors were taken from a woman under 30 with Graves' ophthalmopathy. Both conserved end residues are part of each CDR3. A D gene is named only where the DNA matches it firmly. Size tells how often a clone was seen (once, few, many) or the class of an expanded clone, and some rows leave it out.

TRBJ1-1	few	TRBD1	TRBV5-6	TGTGCCAGCAGCTTGCGGTGGGTTGTGGACAGGAAGAACACTGAAGCTTTCTTT	CASSLRWVVDRKNTEAFF
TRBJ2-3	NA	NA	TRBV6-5	TGTGCCAGCAGTTACTCGGGGCCCTTTAGCACAGATACGCAGTATTTT	CASSYSGPFSTDTQYF
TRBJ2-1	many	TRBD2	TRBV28	TGTGCCAGCAGCCTCGGGATTCCGGGACTAGCGGTTTGGAATGAGCAGTTCTTC	CASSLGIPGLAVWNEQFF
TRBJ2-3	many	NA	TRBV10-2	TGCGCCAGCACCAAAGAGGGACCGAGACCTAGCACAGATACGCAGTATTTT	CASTKEGPRPSTDTQYF
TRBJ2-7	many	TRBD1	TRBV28	TGTGCCAGCAGTTCCTCACAGGGGGCGAATCACGAGCAGTACTTC	CASSSSQGANHEQYF
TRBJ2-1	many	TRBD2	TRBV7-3	TGTGCCAGCAGCTTACAACTAGCGGGCTACAATGAGCAGTTCTTC	CASSLQLAGYNEQFF
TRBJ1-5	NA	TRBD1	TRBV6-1	TGTGCCAGCAGTGAATGGGACAGGGGGCTTTCTGGGCCCCAGCATTTT	CASSEWDRGLSGPQHF
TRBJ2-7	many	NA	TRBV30	TGTGCCTACAAGGACTTATACGAGCAGTACTTC	CAYKDLYEQYF
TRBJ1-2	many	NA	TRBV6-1	TGTGCCAGCAGTGAAAGCACACTAACTAACTATGGCTACACCTTC	CASSESTLTNYGYTF
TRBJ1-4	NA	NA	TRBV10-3	TGTGCCATCAGACAGGGTCTTCGGGAAAAACTGTTTTTT	CAIRQGLREKLFF
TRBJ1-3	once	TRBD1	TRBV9	TGTGCCAGCAGCGTAGTATCGGCCTCGGACAGGAGCTCTGGAAACACCATATATTTT	CASSVVSASDRSSGNTIYF
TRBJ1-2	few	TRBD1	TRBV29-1	TGCAGCGTCGACAGGGGGACTAACTATGGCTACACCTTC	CSVDRGTNYGYTF
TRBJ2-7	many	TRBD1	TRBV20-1	TGCAGTGCCGGGACAGGGGTCCGCGAGCAGTACTTC	CSAGTGVREQYF
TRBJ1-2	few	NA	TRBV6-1	TGTGCCAGCAGTCCCCGAGGGCTTATGGGCACCTTC	CASSPRGLMGTF
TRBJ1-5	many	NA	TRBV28	TGTGCCAGCAGGTATTTGGGTCAGCCCCAGCATTTT	CASRYLGQPQHF
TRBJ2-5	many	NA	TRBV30	TGTGCCTGGAGGCTCCAGGGGCTAGTAGAGACCCAGTACTTC	CAWRLQGLVETQYF
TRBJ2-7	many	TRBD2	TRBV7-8	TGTGCCAGCAGCTTAAGGAGCGGGAGGGCCTACGAGCAGTACTTC	CASSLRSGRAYEQYF
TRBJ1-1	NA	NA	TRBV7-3	TGTGCCAGCAGCGACGGACACCCGAACACTGAAGCTTTCTTT	CASSDGHPNTEAFF
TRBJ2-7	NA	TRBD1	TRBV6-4	TGTGCCAGCAGCGGGACAGGGAACGAGCAGTACTTC	CASSGTGNEQYF
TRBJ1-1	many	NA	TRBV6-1	TGTGCCAGCAGTCCTTGGACAAACACTGAAGCTTTCTTT	CASSPWTNTEAFF
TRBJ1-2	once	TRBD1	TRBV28	TGTGCCAGCCTGGGGACAGGGGCGATCCCCTATGGCTACACCTTC	CASLGTGAIPYGYTF